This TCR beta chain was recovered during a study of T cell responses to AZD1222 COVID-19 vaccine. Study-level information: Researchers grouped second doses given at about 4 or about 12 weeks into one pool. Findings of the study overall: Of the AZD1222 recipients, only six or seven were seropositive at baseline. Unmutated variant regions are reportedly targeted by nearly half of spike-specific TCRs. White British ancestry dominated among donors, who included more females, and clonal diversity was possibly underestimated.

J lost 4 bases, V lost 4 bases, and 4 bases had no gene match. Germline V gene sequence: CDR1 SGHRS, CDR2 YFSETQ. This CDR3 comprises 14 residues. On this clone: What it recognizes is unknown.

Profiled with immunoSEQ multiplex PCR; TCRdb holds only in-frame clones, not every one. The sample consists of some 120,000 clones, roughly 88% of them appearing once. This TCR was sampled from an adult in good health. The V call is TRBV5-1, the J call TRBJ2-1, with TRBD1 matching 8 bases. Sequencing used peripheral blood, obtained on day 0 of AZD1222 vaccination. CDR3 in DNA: TGCGCCAGCAGCGGGGGACAGGCTTACAATGAGCAGTTCTTC. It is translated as CASSGGQAYNEQFF. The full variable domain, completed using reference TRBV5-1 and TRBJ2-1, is KAGVTQTPRYLIKTRGQQVTLSCSPISGHRSVSWYQQTPGQGLQFLFEYFSETQRNKGNFPGRFSGRQFSNSRSEMNVSTLELGDSALYLCASSGGQAYNEQFFGPGTRLTVL.